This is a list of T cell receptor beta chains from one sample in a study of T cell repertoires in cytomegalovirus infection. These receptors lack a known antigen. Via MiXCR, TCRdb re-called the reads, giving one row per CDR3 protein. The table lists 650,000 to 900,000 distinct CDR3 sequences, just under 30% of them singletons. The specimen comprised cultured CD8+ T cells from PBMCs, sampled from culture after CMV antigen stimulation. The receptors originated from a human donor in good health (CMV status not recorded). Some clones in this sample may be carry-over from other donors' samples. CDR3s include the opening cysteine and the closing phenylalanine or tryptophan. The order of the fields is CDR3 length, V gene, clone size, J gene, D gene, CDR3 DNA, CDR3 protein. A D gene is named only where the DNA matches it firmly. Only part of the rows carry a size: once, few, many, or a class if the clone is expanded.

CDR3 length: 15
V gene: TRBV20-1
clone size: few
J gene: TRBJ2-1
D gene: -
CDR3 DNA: TGCAGTGCTAGTGTACTCCGGTACAACGACAATGAGCAGTTCTTC
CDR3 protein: CSASVLRYNDNEQFF

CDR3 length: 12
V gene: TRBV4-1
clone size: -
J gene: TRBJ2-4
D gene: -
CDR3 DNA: TGCGCCAGCAGCCGAGGAGGCCGCATTCAGTACTTC
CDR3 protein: CASSRGGRIQYF

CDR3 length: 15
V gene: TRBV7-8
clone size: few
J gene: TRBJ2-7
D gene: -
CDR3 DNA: TGTGCCAGCAGCTTGGTTGGGACTGGTCTTATCGAGCAGTACTTC
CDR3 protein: CASSLVGTGLIEQYF

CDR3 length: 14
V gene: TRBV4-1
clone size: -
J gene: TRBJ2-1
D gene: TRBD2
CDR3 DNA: TGCGCCAGCAGCCAAGAAGGGGAGGGAGGTGAGCAGTTCTTC
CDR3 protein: CASSQEGEGGEQFF

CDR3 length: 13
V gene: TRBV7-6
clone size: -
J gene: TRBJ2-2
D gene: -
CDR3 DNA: TGTGCCAGCAGCTTAGATGGAGCCGGGGAGCTGTTTTTT
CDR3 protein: CASSLDGAGELFF

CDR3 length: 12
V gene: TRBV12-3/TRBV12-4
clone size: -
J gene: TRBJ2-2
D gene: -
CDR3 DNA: TGTGCCACCGAGAGAAGGCCCGGGGAGCTGTTTTTT
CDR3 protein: CATERRPGELFF

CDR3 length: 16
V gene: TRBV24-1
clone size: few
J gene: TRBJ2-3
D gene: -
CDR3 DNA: TGTGCCCCCGGACACCCAGGGACGACAAGCACAGATACGCAGTATTTT
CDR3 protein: CAPGHPGTTSTDTQYF

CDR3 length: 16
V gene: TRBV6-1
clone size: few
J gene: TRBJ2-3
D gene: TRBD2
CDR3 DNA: TGTGCCAGCAGTGAAGATAGCGGGGGGACCACAGATACGCAGTATTTT
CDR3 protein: CASSEDSGGTTDTQYF

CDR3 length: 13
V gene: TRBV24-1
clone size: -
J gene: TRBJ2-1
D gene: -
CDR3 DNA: TGTGCCACCAGTGGCCACCCCGGAGGTGAGCAGTTCTTC
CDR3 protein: CATSGHPGGEQFF

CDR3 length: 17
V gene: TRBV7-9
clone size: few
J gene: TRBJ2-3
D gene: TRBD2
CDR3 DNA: TGTGCCAGCAGCCCGCCACTAGCGGGGGGGCTAACAGATACGCAGTATTTT
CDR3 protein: CASSPPLAGGLTDTQYF

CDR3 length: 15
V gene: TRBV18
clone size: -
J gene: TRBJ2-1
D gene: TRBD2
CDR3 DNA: TGTGCCAGCTCACCATCAAGCGGGGGGGCCCCTGAGCAGTTCTTC
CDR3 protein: CASSPSSGGAPEQFF

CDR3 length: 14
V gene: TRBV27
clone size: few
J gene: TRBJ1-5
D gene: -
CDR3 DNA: TGTGCCAGCAGTTTTGGTCTCGTCGATCAGCCCCAGCATTTT
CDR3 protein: CASSFGLVDQPQHF

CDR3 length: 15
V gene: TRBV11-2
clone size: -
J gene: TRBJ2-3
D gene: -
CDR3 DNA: TGTGCCAGCAGCACCTGGTCCGATTTCACAGATACGCAGTATTTT
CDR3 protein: CASSTWSDFTDTQYF

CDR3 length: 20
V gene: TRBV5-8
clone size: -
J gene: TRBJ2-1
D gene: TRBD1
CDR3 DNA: TGTGCCAGCAGCTTGGGCGGGACAGGGTCGTTTATCGCTTCCTACAATGAGCAGTTCTTC
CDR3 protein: CASSLGGTGSFIASYNEQFF

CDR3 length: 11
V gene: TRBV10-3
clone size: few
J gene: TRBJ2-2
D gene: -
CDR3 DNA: TGTGCCATCAGTGTGGACGGGGAGCTGTTTTTT
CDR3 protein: CAISVDGELFF

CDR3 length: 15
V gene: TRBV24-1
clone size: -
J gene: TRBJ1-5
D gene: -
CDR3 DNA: TGTGCCACCAGTGATTCTCAGGGAGGCAATCGGCCCCAGCATTTT
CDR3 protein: CATSDSQGGNRPQHF

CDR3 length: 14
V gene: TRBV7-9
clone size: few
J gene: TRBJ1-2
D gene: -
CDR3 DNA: TGTGCCAGCAGCCCGGGTGGGGACCTCTATGGCTACACCTTC
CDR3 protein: CASSPGGDLYGYTF

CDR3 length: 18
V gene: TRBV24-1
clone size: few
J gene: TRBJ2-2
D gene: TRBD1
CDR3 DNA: TGTGCCACCAGTGATGCGAAAATACAGGGGGCCATCACCGGGGAGCTGTTTTTT
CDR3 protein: CATSDAKIQGAITGELFF

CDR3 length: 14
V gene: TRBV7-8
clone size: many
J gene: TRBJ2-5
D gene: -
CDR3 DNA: TGTGCCAGCAGCTCCAGTATGAGGAAAGAGACCCAGTACTTC
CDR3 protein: CASSSSMRKETQYF

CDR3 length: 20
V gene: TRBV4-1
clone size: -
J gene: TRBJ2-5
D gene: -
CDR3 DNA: TGCGCCAGCAGCCTACGTACAGGGTGGAATGGTTTTAGGGTCCAAGAGACCCAGTACTTC
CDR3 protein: CASSLRTGWNGFRVQETQYF

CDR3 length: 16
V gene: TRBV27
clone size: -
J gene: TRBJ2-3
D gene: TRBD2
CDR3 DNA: TGTGCCAGCAGTTTAGGGCGGGGGACCAGCACAGATACGCAGTATTTT
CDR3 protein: CASSLGRGTSTDTQYF

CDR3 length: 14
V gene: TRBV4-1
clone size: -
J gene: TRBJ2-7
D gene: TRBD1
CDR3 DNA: TGCGCCAGCAGCCCCTACAGGGGGTTTTACGAGCAGTACTTC
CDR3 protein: CASSPYRGFYEQYF